Following are 17 T cell receptor beta chains from one sample sequenced in a study of vaccination and CD4 T cells after COVID-19. No antigen has been identified for these receptors. Sequence data for DNA of cultured CD4+ T cells were generated by the Oncomine TCR Beta short-read assay. Genomic DNA was taken out of cultured CD4+ T cells by extraction. TCRdb re-analysed the PCR reads in MiXCR, keeping a single row per CDR3 protein. The sample records over 8,000 distinct CDR3 sequences, roughly 31% being singletons. Treatment defined: approximately nine-day PBMC culture with coronavirus spike peptide pools or control peptides (ViraFEST assay). The unexposed donor's CD4+ T cells were collected before the COVID-19 pandemic (2011-2018). Sequenced: CD4+ T cells from blood, cultured in vitro. These receptor sequences come from a human donor in good health.

This clonotype qualifies as medium-sized (0.01 to 0.1%). The chain links TRBV20-1 to TRBJ2-5, with 9 nucleotides matching TRBD2. Germline V lookup: CDR1 DFQATT, CDR2 SNEGSKA (reference sequence). The junction had 11 bases not matched to a gene; V was cut back by 6 bases and J by 6 bases. The CDR3 runs 14 residues. CDR3 residues: CSATSASGKKTQYF. CDR3 DNA sequence: TGCAGTGCCACCTCGGCTAGCGGGAAAAAGACCCAGTACTTC.

This clonotype was counted a few times. The chain joins TRBV5-1 to TRBJ1-1; the match to TRBD1 covers 11 bases. This CDR3 has 14 amino acids. The trim removed 1 base at V and 6 bases at J, leaving 2 bases unmatched. CDR1 is SGHRS and CDR2 is YFSETQ in the germline V gene. CDR3 DNA sequence: TGCGCCAGCAGCTTGCGGGGACAGGGGGCTGAAGCTTTCTTT. It codes for CASSLRGQGAEAFF.

This clonotype was seen a single time. Lacking the conserved final phenylalanine or tryptophan, this CDR3 likely reflects a read error. This chain links TRBV29-1 with TRBJ2-3; 7 bases agree with TRBD1. The CDR3 is made up of 15 amino acids. J lost 3 bases, V lost 1 base, and 7 bases had no gene match. Per the germline V gene, CDR1 is SQVTM and CDR2 is ANQGSEA. The CDR3: CSVEGYQGETDTQYL. In nucleotides, the CDR3 is TGCAGCGTTGAAGGATACCAGGGGGAGACAGATACGCAGTATCTT.

The chain carries TRBV5-8 and TRBJ1-5; TRBD1 might be the D (6 bases). Trimming took off 0 bases at V and 6 bases at J, with 13 bases between the two ends. The CDR3 runs 15 residues. Germline CDR1 is SGHTS and CDR2 is YDEGEE. CDR3 nucleotides: TGTGCCAGCAGCTTGGGGGTGCAGGGGCTTCAGCCCCAGCATTTT. It codes for CASSLGVQGLQPQHF.

The sample holds a few counts of this clonotype. In nucleotides, the CDR3 is TGTGCCAGCAGCTATCGACGGACAGGGGCCTACGAGCAGTACTTC. Translated: CASSYRRTGAYEQYF. The V and J genes are TRBV6-1 and TRBJ2-7; 9 bases fit TRBD1. The V segment lost 6 bases and the J segment 2 bases; nucleotides outside the gene matches: 8. This CDR3 contains 15 residues. Germline CDR1 reads MNHNS; CDR2 reads SASEGT.

The chain carries TRBV29-1 and TRBJ2-6; 7 positions agree with TRBD1. Germline CDR1 reads SQVTM; CDR2 reads ANQGSEA. The CDR3 spans 16 residues. V trimming: 3 bases; J trimming: 4 bases; junction bases outside the gene matches: 9. CDR3 DNA: TGCAGCGTTGAGCTACAGGGGCCGGGGGGGGCCAACGTCCTGACTTTC. Encoded protein: CSVELQGPGGANVLTF.

This clonotype has just a few counts. Here the CDR3 reads CASSEGETQYF. In nucleotides, the CDR3 is TGCGCCAGCAGTGAAGGGGAGACCCAGTACTTC. The chain combines TRBV5-1 with TRBJ2-5; no firm D call. CDR1 SGHRS and CDR2 YFSETQ come from the germline V gene. This CDR3 region has 11 residues. V lost 5 bases and J lost 5, with 7 bases in between.

Written as DNA, the CDR3 is TGTGCCTGGAGTGTCAACAGGAGGGACCAAGCTTTCTTT. Residues: CAWSVNRRDQAFF. This sequence joins TRBV30 and TRBJ1-1; TRBD1 might be the D (5 bases). The V gene lost 0 bases and the J gene lost 9 bases, with 14 bases spanning the gap. The germline gives CDR1 GTSNPN, CDR2 SVGIG (reference sequence). The CDR3 runs 13 residues.

The table lists this clonotype with a few counts. The chain couples TRBV6-1 to TRBJ1-2, with D possibly being TRBD1 (5 bases). This CDR3 is built from 13 residues. Germline V gene data show CDR1 as MNHNS and CDR2 as SASEGT. Trimming left V 8 bases short and J 1 base short, with 11 bases between. The CDR3 DNA reads TGTGCCAGCTGGGACCCAAGTAACTATGGCTACACCTTC. Protein: CASWDPSNYGYTF.

This clonotype was observed a handful of times. The chain combines TRBV6-1 with TRBJ1-2, with unresolved D. CDR1 MNHNS and CDR2 SASEGT come from the germline V gene. This CDR3 has 16 residues. The V gene lost 7 bases and the J gene lost 0 bases, with 18 bases spanning the gap. CDR3 amino acids: CASTQTLAGANYGYTF. The CDR3 DNA reads as TGTGCCAGCACCCAAACTCTAGCAGGAGCTAACTATGGCTACACCTTC.

The DNA for the CDR3 is TGCGCCAGCAGCGGTTCGGGCCGAGAGACCCAGTACTTC. This gives the protein CASSGSGRETQYF. The V and J genes are TRBV5-1 and TRBJ2-5, with D unresolved. Trimming removed 4 bases at V and 4 bases at J, with 11 bases between. The CDR3 sequence is 13 residues long. Germline V lookup: CDR1 SGHRS, CDR2 YFSETQ.

This clonotype was picked up a small number of times. This rearrangement joins TRBV4-1 to TRBJ2-2; the match to TRBD2 covers 8 bases. V lost 6 bases and J lost 6; bases outside the gene matches: 3. The CDR3 is 13 amino acids. From germline, CDR1 is MGHRA and CDR2 YSYEKL. In DNA, the CDR3 is TGCGCCAGCAGTTCTAGCGGGTCCGGGGAGCTGTTTTTT. It codes for CASSSSGSGELFF.

This clonotype was counted a few times. The V gene is TRBV7-9, the J gene TRBJ2-6, with D possibly being TRBD1 (5 bases). The V and J ends lost 1 base and 3 bases respectively, with 7 bases between them. This CDR3 contains 15 residues. Germline CDR1 is SEHNR and CDR2 is FQNEAQ (reference sequence). CDR3 loop: CASSLGGVGANVLTF. Here the CDR3 DNA reads TGTGCCAGCAGCTTAGGGGGCGTTGGGGCCAACGTCCTGACTTTC.

This clonotype was counted once. V usage is TRBV6-4 and J usage is TRBJ2-7, with 10 positions matching TRBD2. The germline gives CDR1 MRHNA, CDR2 SNTAGT. The CDR3 consists of 13 residues. V was pared by 7 bases and J by 4 bases, with 4 bases of the junction left unmatched. The CDR3 DNA reads TGTGCCAGCATTAGCGGGAGGATATACGAGCAGTACTTC. Translation: CASISGRIYEQYF.

This chain joins TRBV27 and TRBJ1-2, with D possibly TRBD1 on 6 matching bases. Trimming stripped 4 bases from V and 2 bases from J, with 14 bases between. This CDR3 is 15 amino acids long. Germline CDR1 reads MNHEY; CDR2 reads SMNVEV (reference sequence). DNA for the CDR3: TGTGCCAGCAGTTCCGCGGACAGATTAAACTATGGCTACACCTTC. Encoded protein: CASSSADRLNYGYTF.

V is TRBV2 and J is TRBJ2-7, with D tentatively TRBD1 (6 bases). Germline V gene sequence: CDR1 SNHLY, CDR2 FYNNEI. This CDR3 contains 14 residues. V lost 7 bases and J 4 bases, leaving 17 bases between the germline ends. CDR3 coding DNA: TGTGCCAGCACCCGGACAGCGAGAGGGTACGAGCAGTACTTC. Protein: CASTRTARGYEQYF.

This clonotype was found a few times. V is TRBV6-1 and J is TRBJ2-7; D might be TRBD1 or TRBD2, each matching 6 bases. The V gene lost 5 bases and the J gene lost 4 bases, with 12 bases spanning the gap. The length of the CDR3 is 13 residues. The germline V gene encodes CDR1 MNHNS and CDR2 SASEGT. CDR3 in amino acids: CASSLQGTYEQYF. In DNA, the CDR3 is TGTGCCAGCAGTCTCCAGGGGACTTACGAGCAGTACTTC.